The 18 T cell receptor beta chains below come from one sample, sequenced in a study of T cells in Graves' hyperthyroidism and ophthalmopathy. TCR beta CDR3 regions were amplified from RNA. The HTBI primer set drove a first-round RT-PCR of the TCR CDR3. One entry per CDR3 protein results from TCRdb running MiXCR on the multiplex PCR reads. The sample holds 500,000 to 650,000 distinct CDR3 sequences, 46% seen once. The sample taken for sequencing was peripheral blood or thyroid tissue (not recorded which). These receptors were taken from an adult woman with Graves' disease, either hyperthyroidism or ophthalmopathy (not recorded which).

This clonotype has just a few counts. V gene TRBV28 combines with J gene TRBJ1-3; no firm D call. Trimming removed 10 bases at V and 2 bases at J, with 12 bases between. CDR3 size: 13 residues. The germline gives CDR1 MDHEN, CDR2 SYDVKM. The CDR3 loop reads CANCWDTGNTIYF. Here the CDR3 DNA reads TGTGCCAACTGTTGGGATACTGGAAACACCATATATTTT.

The CDR3: CSLGTGAKTQYF. The CDR3 DNA is TGCAGCCTCGGGACAGGGGCGAAGACCCAGTACTTC. The chain is built from TRBV29-1 and TRBJ2-5, with 10 bases matching TRBD1. The CDR3 contains 12 residues. Per germline, CDR1 SQVTM and CDR2 ANQGSEA. After removal of 8 bases from V and 6 bases from J, the junction contained 6 bases not matched to a gene.

V gene TRBV19 combines with J gene TRBJ2-7; D unresolved. The CDR3 consists of 15 residues. The germline V gene has CDR1 LNHDA and CDR2 SQIVND (reference sequence). V shed 3 bases and J shed 0 bases, with 12 bases lying between them. As DNA, the CDR3 is TGTGCCAGTAGTATCCGAGGAAAAAGCTCCTACGAGCAGTACTTC. Translation gives CASSIRGKSSYEQYF. Drawing the rest from reference TRBV19 and TRBJ2-7, the complete variable domain is DGGITQSPKYLFRKEGQNVTLSCEQNLNHDAMYWYRQDPGQGLRLIYYSQIVNDFQKGDIAEGYSVSREKKESFPLTVTSAQKNPTAFYLCASSIRGKSSYEQYFGPGTRLTVT.

The rearrangement uses TRBV7-2 and TRBJ1-5, with D possibly being TRBD1 (6 bases). V was clipped by 1 base and J by 4 bases, with 14 bases between them. The CDR3 has 16 amino acids. Germline lookup yields CDR1 SGHTA and CDR2 FQGNSA. The CDR3 reads CASSLVTQGPNQPQHF. CDR3 in DNA: TGTGCCAGCAGCTTAGTGACACAGGGACCGAATCAGCCCCAGCATTTT.

The rearrangement links TRBV3-1 to TRBJ1-4; no clear D gene. Trimming stripped 0 bases from V and 7 bases from J, with 9 bases between. The CDR3 loop spans 14 amino acids. Germline CDR1 and CDR2: LGHDT and YNNKEL (reference sequence). The CDR3 spells CASSQDRFGEKLFF. The CDR3 region has the DNA TGTGCCAGCAGCCAAGATAGGTTCGGTGAAAAACTGTTTTTT.

The chain carries TRBV6-5 and TRBJ1-4, with D hard to call. This CDR3 is built from 14 residues. The V end was cut by 2 bases, the J end by 5 bases, with 9 bases between. Germline lookup yields CDR1 MNHEY and CDR2 SVGAGI. CDR3 sequence: CASSYPDWNEKLFF. In DNA, the CDR3 is TGTGCCAGCAGTTACCCCGACTGGAATGAAAAACTGTTTTTT.

This clonotype was counted only a few times. The J gene is TRBJ2-5, the V gene TRBV7-9; TRBD1 is a possible D gene (6 bases). Germline loops: CDR1 SEHNR, CDR2 FQNEAQ (reference sequence). V dropped 5 bases and J dropped 4 bases, with 11 bases sitting between them. The CDR3 runs 13 residues. The CDR3 spells CASSLGQLETQYF. The CDR3 DNA reads TGTGCCAGCAGCCTCGGACAGCTAGAGACCCAGTACTTC.

This clonotype has just a few counts. The chain combines TRBV19 with TRBJ2-7, with D unclear. The CDR3 has 12 amino acids. Trimming removed 10 bases from V and 1 base from J, with 11 bases in between. The germline V gene has CDR1 LNHDA and CDR2 SQIVND (reference sequence). CDR3 DNA sequence: TGTGCCACTGGACCCTCATCCTACGAGCAGTACTTC. It translates to CATGPSSYEQYF.

Here the CDR3 reads CASSQRDWFNTGELFF. The CDR3 DNA sequence: TGTGCCAGCAGCCAAAGGGACTGGTTTAACACCGGGGAGCTGTTTTTT. The chain links TRBV4-2 to TRBJ2-2, with D possibly matching TRBD2 (6 bases). Trimming left V 2 bases short and J 2 bases short, with 12 bases between. Looked up from germline, CDR1 is LGHNA and CDR2 is YNFKEQ. The CDR3 has 16 residues.

This sequence joins TRBV10-3 and TRBJ1-2; weak D call: TRBD1 (5 bases). This CDR3 has 12 residues. The V gene's germline CDR1 is ENHRY and CDR2 SYGVKD. Trimming left V 3 bases short and J 14 bases short, with 16 bases between. The chain's CDR3 is CAISEGTTSRTF. The DNA of the CDR3 is TGTGCCATCAGTGAAGGGACGACCTCCCGAACCTTC.

This clonotype was seen more than once but under ten times. The V and J genes are TRBV5-6 and TRBJ1-5; D unresolved. The CDR3 runs 14 residues. Germline V gene data show CDR1 as SGHDT and CDR2 as YYEEEE. The ends were cut back, 6 bases at V and 11 bases at J, with 21 bases in the middle. CDR3 in amino acids: CASTSGSGMLAQHF. The CDR3 region has the DNA TGTGCCAGCACTTCGGGTAGCGGGATGTTGGCCCAGCATTTT.

This clonotype was picked up a small number of times. This chain joins TRBV29-1 and TRBJ2-7, with TRBD2 as a possible D gene (6 bases). V shed 8 bases and J shed 6 bases, with 14 bases lying between them. CDR3 size: 11 residues. Germline-derived CDR1 and CDR2 are SQVTM and ANQGSEA. CDR3: CSRKEGVEQYF. CDR3 DNA: TGCAGCAGGAAGGAGGGAGTCGAGCAGTACTTC.

This clonotype was found a few times. The genes are TRBV9 and TRBJ2-5, with TRBD1 identical over 7 bases. Germline V gives CDR1 SGDLS, CDR2 YYNGEE. V gave up 5 bases and J gave up 8 bases; unmatched junction bases: 12. The CDR3 spans 14 residues. The CDR3 loop is CASSDRASRETQYF. Written as DNA, the CDR3 is TGTGCCAGCAGTGACAGGGCCTCAAGAGAAACCCAGTACTTC.

This clonotype showed up just once. This clone may be a read error of a much larger clone one base away. DNA of the CDR3: TGTGCCAGCAGTTACAGACGGCAGGGGAACACTGAAGCTCTCTTT. It specifies CASSYRRQGNTEALF. V is TRBV6-5 and J is TRBJ1-1, with D perhaps TRBD1 (6 bases). Germline V CDR1 and CDR2: MNHEY, SVGAGI. The CDR3 has 15 amino acids.

The chain uses TRBV29-1 and TRBJ2-5, with TRBD2 matching over 8 bases. The CDR3 spans 11 residues. Germline CDR1 and CDR2: SQVTM and ANQGSEA. CDR3 coding DNA: TGCAGAGCGGGAGAAACAGAGACCCAGTACTTC. Its translation: CRAGETETQYF.

CDR3 loop: CASSSRGHHSYEQYF. In DNA, the CDR3 is TGTGCCAGCAGCTCGCGGGGACACCACTCCTACGAGCAGTACTTC. This chain links TRBV11-2 with TRBJ2-7, with D perhaps being TRBD1 or TRBD2 (6 bases each). The CDR3 is made up of 15 amino acids. CDR1 and CDR2 from the germline V gene are SGHAT and FQNNGV. The V end lost 4 bases, the J end lost 0 bases, and 13 bases lay between the germline ends.

The table lists this clonotype with many counts. V is TRBV5-6 and J is TRBJ2-5, with D tentatively TRBD1 or TRBD2 (6 bases each). V lost 3 bases and J lost 14, with 17 bases in between. Per germline, CDR1 SGHDT and CDR2 YYEEEE. The CDR3 covers 12 residues. CDR3: CASSSGDIEDYF. CDR3 DNA sequence: TGTGCCAGCAGCTCGGGGGACATTGAAGACTACTTC.

This clonotype was picked up one time. The chain has TRBV25-1 and TRBJ1-1, with D hard to call. Trimming cost V 6 bases and J 1 base, with 15 bases left between them. The CDR3 totals 15 residues. CDR1 MGHDK and CDR2 SYGVNS come from the germline V gene. The CDR3 here is CASRTNIEGNTEAFF. The CDR3 bases are TGTGCCAGCAGGACTAATATAGAGGGGAACACTGAAGCTTTCTTT.